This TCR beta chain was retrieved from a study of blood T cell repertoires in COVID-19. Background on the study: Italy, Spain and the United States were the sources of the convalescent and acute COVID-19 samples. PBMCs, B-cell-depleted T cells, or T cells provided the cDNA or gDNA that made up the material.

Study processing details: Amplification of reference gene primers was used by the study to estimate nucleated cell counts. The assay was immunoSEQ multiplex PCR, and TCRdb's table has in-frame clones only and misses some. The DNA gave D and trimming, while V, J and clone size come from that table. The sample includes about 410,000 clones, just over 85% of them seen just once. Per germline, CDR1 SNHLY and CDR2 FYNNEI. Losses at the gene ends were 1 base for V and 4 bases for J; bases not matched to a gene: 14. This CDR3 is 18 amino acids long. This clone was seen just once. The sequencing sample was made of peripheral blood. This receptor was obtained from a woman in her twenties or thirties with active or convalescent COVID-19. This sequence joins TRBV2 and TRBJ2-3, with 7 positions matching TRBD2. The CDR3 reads CASSEDHRAGDPADTQYF. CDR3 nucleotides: TGTGCCAGCAGTGAAGATCATCGCGCGGGAGATCCCGCAGATACGCAGTATTTT.